This entry is about one T cell receptor (beta chain). What it binds is unknown. The sample originates from a study of Ad26.COV2.S vaccination and SARS-CoV-2 variants. Overall study findings and caveats: Estimates derived from TCR breadth and depth analyses may have underestimated total T cell responses. Compared with placebo recipients, vaccine recipients had higher spike-specific TCR breadth.

The protocol was immunoSEQ multiplex PCR, while the TCRdb copy is restricted to in-frame clones and leaves out a portion. The top ten hold about 3.9% of the sample, which has 300,000 to 450,000 clones, about 90% seen once. Here the sequenced sample was peripheral blood, taken after recovery from COVID-19. This clonotype was sampled from a human donor who had recovered from COVID-19.

The CDR3 sequence is CASSLTRSSGNTIYF. CDR3 DNA: TGTGCCAGCAGCCTCACTCGGAGCTCTGGAAACACCATATATTTT. The chain recombines TRBV3-1 (or the pseudogene TRBV3-2) with TRBJ1-3, with no clear D. The CDR3 extends over 15 amino acids. Germline values: CDR1 LGHDT, CDR2 YNNKEL (reference sequence). V lost 4 bases, J lost 0 bases, and 10 bases lay in between.